This T cell receptor (beta chain) was retrieved from a study of a mutant IDH1 vaccine in newly diagnosed glioma. Time point specified: week 35, safety follow-up. Every vaccination contained 300 ug of the mutant IDH1 20-mer peptide and was paired with topical imiquimod. Points from the study as a whole: Immune responses induced by the vaccine were seen in just over 90% of patients, spanning multiple MHC alleles.

This CDR3 comprises 12 residues. The germline V gene has CDR1 SQVTM and CDR2 ANQGSEA. Trimming removed 7 bases at V and 5 bases at J, with 14 bases between. Libraries were prepared by immunoSEQ multiplex PCR; TCRdb keeps only in-frame clonotypes and omits some of them. This sample has 50,000 to 75,000 clones; 74% occur once, and the top ten carry 4.7%. With regard to this clone: Its antigen is unidentified.

This material consisted of PBMCs, taken from a glioma patient whose treatment included an IDH1 peptide vaccine. V and J are TRBV29-1 and TRBJ2-5, with D maybe TRBD2 (6 bases). The clonotype originates from a man over 45 with glioma. CDR3 region: CSGEDGGETQYF. As DNA, the CDR3 is TGCAGCGGGGAGGATGGGGGGGAGACCCAGTACTTC.